These 9 T cell receptor beta chains came from one sample sequenced in a study of blood T cell dynamics during melanoma immunotherapy. This table comes from immunoSEQ multiplex PCR, and its TCRdb copy is limited to in-frame clones, with some not included. The sample records approximately 20,000 clones, about 90% being singletons. The sample's time point: week 3, after first cycle of checkpoint inhibitor. The starting material was blood, obtained from a patient treated with checkpoint blockade. These TCRs come from a human donor with melanoma.

V usage is TRBV20-1 and J usage is TRBJ1-1; maybe TRBD1 (5 bases). Trimming shortened V by 7 bases and J by 11 bases, and 17 bases separated the two germline ends. The CDR3 loop spans 11 amino acids. The germline V gene encodes CDR1 DFQATT and CDR2 SNEGSKA (reference sequence). The CDR3 reads CSVGTTRDAFF. The CDR3, as DNA: TGCAGTGTGGGGACGACGAGGGACGCTTTCTTT.

The chain combines TRBV11-2 with TRBJ1-6; unclear D gene. CDR3 length: 15 residues. The germline gives CDR1 SGHAT, CDR2 FQNNGV. Trimming took 0 bases from V and 10 from J, leaving 13 bases between them. The CDR3 loop reads CASSLERVGESPLHF. As DNA, the CDR3 is TGTGCCAGCAGCTTAGAGAGGGTTGGAGAATCACCCCTCCACTTT.

The V gene is TRBV7-9, the J gene TRBJ2-7; either TRBD1 or TRBD2 may supply D (5 bases each). The V and J ends lost 6 bases and 7 bases respectively, with 13 bases between them. CDR1 SEHNR and CDR2 FQNEAQ come from the germline V gene (reference sequence). CDR3 length: 12 residues. CDR3 amino acids: CASSSGRGEQYF. In DNA, the CDR3 is TGTGCCAGCAGTTCGGGACGCGGGGAGCAGTACTTC.

The sample holds one count of this clone. The V call is TRBV5-1, the J call TRBJ2-5; D is unclear. V was clipped by 2 bases and J by 5 bases, with 10 bases between them. Germline values: CDR1 SGHRS, CDR2 YFSETQ. The CDR3 extends over 13 amino acids. The CDR3 coding sequence is TGCGCCAGCAGCTTATACTCAGGCGAGACCCAGTACTTC. Protein sequence: CASSLYSGETQYF. The variable domain in full, completed from reference TRBV5-1 and TRBJ2-5, reads KAGVTQTPRYLIKTRGQQVTLSCSPISGHRSVSWYQQTPGQGLQFLFEYFSETQRNKGNFPGRFSGRQFSNSRSEMNVSTLELGDSALYLCASSLYSGETQYFGPGTRLLVL.

CDR3 in DNA: TGTGCCAGCAGTCCCGAGACAGGGGGCTCTGGAAACACCATATATTTT. It is translated as CASSPETGGSGNTIYF. The chain combines TRBV28 with TRBJ1-3; TRBD1 agrees at 9 bases. Trimming at V came to 5 bases and at J to 0 bases, leaving 5 bases not matched to a gene. The CDR3 consists of 16 residues. Germline values: CDR1 MDHEN, CDR2 SYDVKM.

In this sample, this clone turned up a few times. The chain recombines TRBV5-1 with TRBJ2-1; 13 nucleotides line up with TRBD2. The trim removed 4 bases at V and 9 bases at J, leaving 10 bases unmatched. This CDR3 is 16 amino acids long. From germline, CDR1 is SGHRS and CDR2 YFSETQ. The CDR3 reads CASSVTGLAGYSEQFF. The CDR3 DNA is TGCGCCAGCAGCGTTACGGGACTAGCGGGATATAGTGAGCAGTTCTTC.

The V call is TRBV6-5, the J call TRBJ1-1, with D perhaps matching TRBD1 (6 bases). There are 15 residues in the CDR3. Trimming took 5 bases from V and 0 from J, leaving 13 bases between them. Germline CDR1 and CDR2: MNHEY and SVGAGI. The CDR3 spells CASSPHREMNTEAFF. The CDR3 bases are TGTGCCAGCAGTCCACACAGGGAAATGAACACTGAAGCTTTCTTT.

The chain employs TRBV30 and TRBJ1-1; D perhaps matches TRBD1 (5 bases). Germline CDR1 reads GTSNPN; CDR2 reads SVGIG (reference sequence). V gave up 2 bases and J gave up 7 bases, with 26 bases separating them. There are 17 residues in the CDR3. The CDR3 loop reads CAWSPLSIDRTRGEAFF. The CDR3 nucleotides are TGTGCCTGGAGTCCCCTATCTATAGACAGAACCCGAGGTGAAGCTTTCTTT.

V and J are TRBV6-4 and TRBJ2-3; 10 nucleotides align to TRBD2. The J segment lost 4 bases and the V segment lost 4 bases, leaving 11 bases of the junction unmatched. Germline V CDR1 and CDR2: MRHNA, SNTAGT. The CDR3 covers 17 residues. CDR3 loop: CASSAGGGLAGADTQYF. CDR3 in DNA: TGTGCCAGCAGTGCCGGTGGAGGGCTAGCGGGAGCAGATACGCAGTATTTT.